This T cell receptor beta chain was profiled in a study of blood T cell repertoires in COVID-19. Study context: Both acute and convalescent COVID-19 samples were obtained from the United States, Italy and Spain. In each case, the material was cDNA or gDNA derived from T cells, B-cell-depleted T cells, or PBMCs.

Authors' data handling: Estimation of nucleated cell counts was performed using reference gene primer amplification. Sequencing used immunoSEQ multiplex PCR; TCRdb keeps in-frame clones, though not all of them. From that table come the V and J calls and clone size; the DNA was used to work out D and trimming. In the table there are a few hundred thousand clones, roughly nine tenths of which are singletons. The CDR3 has 14 amino acids. J lost 3 bases, V lost 4 bases, and 4 bases had no gene match. Germline V lookup: CDR1 SEHNR, CDR2 FQNEAQ (reference sequence). The gene calls are TRBV7-9 and TRBJ2-5, with 8 bases that match TRBD1. The sequenced material came from peripheral blood. This receptor was identified in a man aged 40-49 years who had recovered from COVID-19. The CDR3 nucleotides read TGTGCCAGCAGCTCCTCGGACAGGGAAGAGACCCAGTACTTC. Translated: CASSSSDREETQYF.